This T cell receptor beta chain is from a study of T cells expressing NK-cell markers. Whole-study findings and limits: Each of about 6 donors carried dominant NKG2C+ clonotypes accounting for about 1.0-7.0% of CD8+ T cells.

TCRdb reprocessed the 5' RACE reads, with one entry per CDR3 protein and no DNA. This repertoire includes hundreds of thousands of distinct CDR3 sequences. Turning to this clonotype: Its target is not known.

The sample was blood T cells: a sorted CD56 or NKG2C T cell subset, CD4+ or CD8+ T cells, or bulk PBMC T cells (not recorded which). This TCR came from a woman between 18 and 70 years old in good health.

The CDR3 here is CASSRDRVQDTQYF. The genes are TRBV7-8 and TRBJ2-3; as DNA is missing, the TRBD1 call by TCRdb cannot be tested. The CDR3 contains 14 residues. Germline CDR1 reads SGHVS; CDR2 reads FQNEAQ.